This TCR beta chain was obtained from a study of identical twins. Study conclusions and caveats: An excess of low generation probability was shown by twin-shared out-of-frame alpha sequences. Among beta out-of-frame sequences, excess sharing between twins appeared weaker. A cross-sectional statistical analysis, not follow-up of the same donors, supported the conclusions.

TCRdb independently ran MiXCR on the 5' RACE reads; one entry per CDR3 protein. Here the sample spans fewer than 650,000 distinct CDR3 sequences, around 7.4% being singletons. This clonotype was observed at least ten times. The antigen remains undetermined. Another study also made use of these data, one on yellow fever vaccine responses in identical twins. That paper notes: It has been reported that, in twins, the vaccine T cell response seemed partly convergent and partly personalized.

The sequence was collected from a woman aged 18 to 35 in good health. The source material was PBMCs.

The CDR3 DNA follows: TGCGCCAGCAGCTCGGGACTAGCGGCAAAACCAGGGCAAGAGACCCAGTACTTC. The encoded protein is CASSSGLAAKPGQETQYF. J is TRBJ2-5 and V is TRBV5-1; 11 nucleotides line up with TRBD2. Germline V gene data show CDR1 as SGHRS and CDR2 as YFSETQ. V lost 3 bases to trimming and J lost 2 bases; unmatched junction nucleotides: 12. The CDR3 spans 18 residues.